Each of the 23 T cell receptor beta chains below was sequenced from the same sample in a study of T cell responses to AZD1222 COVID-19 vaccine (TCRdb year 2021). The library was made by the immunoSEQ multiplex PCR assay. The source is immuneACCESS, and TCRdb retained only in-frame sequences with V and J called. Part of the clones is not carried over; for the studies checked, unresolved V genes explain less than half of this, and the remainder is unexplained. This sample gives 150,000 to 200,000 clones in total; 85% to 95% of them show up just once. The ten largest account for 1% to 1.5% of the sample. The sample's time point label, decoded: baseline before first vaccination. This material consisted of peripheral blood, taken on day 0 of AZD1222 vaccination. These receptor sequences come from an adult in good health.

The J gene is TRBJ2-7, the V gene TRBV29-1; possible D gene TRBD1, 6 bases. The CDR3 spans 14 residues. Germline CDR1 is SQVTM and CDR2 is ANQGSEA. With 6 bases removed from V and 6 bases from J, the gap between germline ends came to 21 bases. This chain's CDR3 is CSVRTGSALGEQYF. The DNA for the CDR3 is TGCAGCGTGAGAACAGGGTCAGCTTTGGGCGAGCAGTACTTC.

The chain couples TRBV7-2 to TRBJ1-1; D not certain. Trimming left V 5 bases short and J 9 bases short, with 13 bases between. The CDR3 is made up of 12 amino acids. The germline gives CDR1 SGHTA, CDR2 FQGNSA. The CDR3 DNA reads TGTGCCAGCAGCCGCCAGCCAGACCAAGCTTTCTTT. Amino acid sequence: CASSRQPDQAFF. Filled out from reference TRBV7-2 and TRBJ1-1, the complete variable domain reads GAGVSQSPSNKVTEKGKDVELRCDPISGHTALYWYRQSLGQGLEFLIYFQGNSAPDKSGLPSDRFSAERTGGSVSTLTIQRTQQEDSAVYLCASSRQPDQAFFGQGTRLTVV.

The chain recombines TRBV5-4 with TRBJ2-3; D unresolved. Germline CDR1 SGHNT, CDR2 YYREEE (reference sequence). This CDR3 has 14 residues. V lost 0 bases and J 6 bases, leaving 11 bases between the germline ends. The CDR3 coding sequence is TGTGCCAGCAGCTTGGAGCAGTTTTTGGATACGCAGTATTTT. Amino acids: CASSLEQFLDTQYF.

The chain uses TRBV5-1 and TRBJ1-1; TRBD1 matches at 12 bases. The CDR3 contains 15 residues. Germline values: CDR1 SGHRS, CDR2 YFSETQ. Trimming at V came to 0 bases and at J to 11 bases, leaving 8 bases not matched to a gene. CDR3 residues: CASSLVGTGGAVAFF. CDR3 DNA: TGCGCCAGCAGCTTGGTGGGGACAGGGGGCGCGGTGGCTTTCTTT.

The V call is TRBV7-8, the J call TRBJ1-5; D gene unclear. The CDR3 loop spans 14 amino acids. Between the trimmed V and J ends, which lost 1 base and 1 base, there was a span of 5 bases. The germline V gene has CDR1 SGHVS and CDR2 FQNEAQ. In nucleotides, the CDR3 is TGTGCCAGCAGCTTAGACAGAAGCAATCAGCCCCAGCATTTT. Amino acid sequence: CASSLDRSNQPQHF. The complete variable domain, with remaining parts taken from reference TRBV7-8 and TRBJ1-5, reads GAGVSQSPRYKVAKRGQDVALRCDPISGHVSLFWYQQALGQGPEFLTYFQNEAQLDKSGLPSDRFFAERPEGSVSTLKIQRTQQEDSAVYLCASSLDRSNQPQHFGDGTRLSIL.

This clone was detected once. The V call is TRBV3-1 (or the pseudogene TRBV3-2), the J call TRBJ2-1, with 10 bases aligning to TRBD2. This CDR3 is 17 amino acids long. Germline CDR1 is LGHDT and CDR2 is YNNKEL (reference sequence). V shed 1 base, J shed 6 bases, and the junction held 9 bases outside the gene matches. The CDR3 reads CASSQGSGGVLGNEQFF. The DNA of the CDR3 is TGTGCCAGCAGCCAAGGGAGCGGGGGGGTGTTGGGCAATGAGCAGTTCTTC.

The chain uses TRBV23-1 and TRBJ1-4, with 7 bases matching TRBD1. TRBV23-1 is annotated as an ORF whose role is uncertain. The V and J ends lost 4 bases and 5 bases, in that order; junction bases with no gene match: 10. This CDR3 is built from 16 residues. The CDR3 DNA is TGCGCCAGCAGTCGGAGACCGGGACAGTTCAATGAAAAACTGTTTTTT. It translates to CASSRRPGQFNEKLFF.

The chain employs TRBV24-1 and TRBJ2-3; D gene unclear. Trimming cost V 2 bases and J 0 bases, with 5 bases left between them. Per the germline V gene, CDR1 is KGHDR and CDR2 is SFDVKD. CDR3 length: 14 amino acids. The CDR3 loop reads CATSDSSSTDTQYF. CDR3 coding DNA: TGTGCCACCAGTGATTCTAGTAGCACAGATACGCAGTATTTT.

CDR3 amino acids: CASSLASSQGESPLHF. DNA for the CDR3: TGTGCCAGCAGCTTAGCAAGTTCACAGGGAGAATCACCCCTCCACTTT. The rearrangement uses TRBV7-2 and TRBJ1-6; tentative D call: TRBD1 (6 bases). Looked up from germline, CDR1 is SGHTA and CDR2 is FQGNSA. This CDR3 is 16 amino acids long. V dropped 0 bases and J dropped 10 bases, with 16 bases sitting between them. The entire variable domain, with the rest obtained from reference TRBV7-2 and TRBJ1-6, is as follows: GAGVSQSPSNKVTEKGKDVELRCDPISGHTALYWYRQSLGQGLEFLIYFQGNSAPDKSGLPSDRFSAERTGGSVSTLTIQRTQQEDSAVYLCASSLASSQGESPLHFGNGTRLTVT.

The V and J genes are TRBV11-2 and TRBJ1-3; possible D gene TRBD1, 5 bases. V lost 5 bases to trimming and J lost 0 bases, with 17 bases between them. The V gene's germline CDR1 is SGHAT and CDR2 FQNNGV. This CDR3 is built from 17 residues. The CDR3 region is CASSAARQTVSGNTIYF. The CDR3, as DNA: TGTGCCAGCAGCGCCGCCCGACAGACCGTCTCTGGAAACACCATATATTTT.

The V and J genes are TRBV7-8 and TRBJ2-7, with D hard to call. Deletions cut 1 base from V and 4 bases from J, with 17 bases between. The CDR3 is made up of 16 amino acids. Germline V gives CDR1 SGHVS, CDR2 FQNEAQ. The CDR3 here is CASSLDTVLLVYEQYF. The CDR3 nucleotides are TGTGCCAGCAGCTTAGATACGGTTCTTCTGGTGTACGAGCAGTACTTC.

CDR3 nucleotide sequence: TGTGCCAGCAGCTCAACTAGCGGGGGAGGGAGTGAGCAGTTCTTC. Its translation is CASSSTSGGGSEQFF. The rearrangement joins TRBV7-2 to TRBJ2-1, with 11 bases fitting TRBD2. After removal of 4 bases from V and 9 bases from J, the junction contained 8 bases not matched to a gene. The CDR3 runs to 15 residues. Germline CDR1 is SGHTA and CDR2 is FQGNSA.

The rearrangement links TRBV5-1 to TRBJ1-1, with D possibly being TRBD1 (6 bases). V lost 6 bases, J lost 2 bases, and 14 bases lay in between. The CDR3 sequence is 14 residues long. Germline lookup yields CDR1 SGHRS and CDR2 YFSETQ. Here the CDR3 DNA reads TGCGCCAGCACAGTGACAGGCCCAAACACTGAAGCTTTCTTT. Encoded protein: CASTVTGPNTEAFF.

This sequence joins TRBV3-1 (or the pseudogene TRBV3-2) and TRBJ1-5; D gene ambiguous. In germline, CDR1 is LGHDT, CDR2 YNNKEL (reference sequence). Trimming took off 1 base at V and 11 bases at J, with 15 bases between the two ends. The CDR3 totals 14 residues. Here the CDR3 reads CASSQGLESHAQHF. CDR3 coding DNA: TGTGCCAGCAGCCAAGGCCTGGAATCTCATGCCCAGCATTTT.

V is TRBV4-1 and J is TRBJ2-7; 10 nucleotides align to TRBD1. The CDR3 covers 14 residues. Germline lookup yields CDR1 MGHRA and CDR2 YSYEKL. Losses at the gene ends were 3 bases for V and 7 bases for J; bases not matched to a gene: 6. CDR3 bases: TGCGCCAGCAGCCATCGACAGGGGGCGAGGGAGCAGTACTTC. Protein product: CASSHRQGAREQYF.

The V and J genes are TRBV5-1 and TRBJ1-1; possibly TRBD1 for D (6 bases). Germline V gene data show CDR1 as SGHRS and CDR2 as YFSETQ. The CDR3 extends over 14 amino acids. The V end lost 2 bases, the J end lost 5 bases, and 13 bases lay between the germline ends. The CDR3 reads CASSFAGAQTEAFF. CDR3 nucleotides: TGCGCCAGCAGCTTCGCAGGGGCGCAAACTGAAGCTTTCTTT.

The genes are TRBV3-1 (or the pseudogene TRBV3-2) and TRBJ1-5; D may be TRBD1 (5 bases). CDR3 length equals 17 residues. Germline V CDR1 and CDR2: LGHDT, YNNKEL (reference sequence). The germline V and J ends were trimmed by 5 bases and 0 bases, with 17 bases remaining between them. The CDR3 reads CASSSETAPYSNQPQHF. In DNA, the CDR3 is TGTGCCAGCAGCTCCGAGACAGCACCCTATAGCAATCAGCCCCAGCATTTT.

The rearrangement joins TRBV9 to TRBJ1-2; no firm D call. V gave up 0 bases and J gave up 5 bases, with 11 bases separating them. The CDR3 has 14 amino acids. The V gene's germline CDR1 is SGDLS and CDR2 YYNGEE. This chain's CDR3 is CASSVGAGLYGYTF. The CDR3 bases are TGTGCCAGCAGCGTAGGGGCAGGTCTGTATGGCTACACCTTC.

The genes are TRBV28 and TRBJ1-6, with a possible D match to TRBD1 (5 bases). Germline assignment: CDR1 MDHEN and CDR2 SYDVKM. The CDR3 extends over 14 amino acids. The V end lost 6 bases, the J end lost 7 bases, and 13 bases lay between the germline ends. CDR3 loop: CASSPQGWNSPLHF. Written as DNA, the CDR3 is TGTGCCAGCAGCCCCCAGGGTTGGAATTCACCCCTCCACTTT.

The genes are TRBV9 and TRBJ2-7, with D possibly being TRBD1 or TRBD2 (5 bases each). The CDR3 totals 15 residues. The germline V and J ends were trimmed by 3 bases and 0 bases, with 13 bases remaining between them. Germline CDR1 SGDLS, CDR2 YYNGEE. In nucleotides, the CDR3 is TGTGCCAGCAGCGCCGGGACCGCTAGCTCCTACGAGCAGTACTTC. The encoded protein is CASSAGTASSYEQYF. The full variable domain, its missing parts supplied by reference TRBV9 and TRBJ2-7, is DSGVTQTPKHLITATGQRVTLRCSPRSGDLSVYWYQQSLDQGLQFLIQYYNGEERAKGNILERFSAQQFPDLHSELNLSSLELGDSALYFCASSAGTASSYEQYFGPGTRLTVT.

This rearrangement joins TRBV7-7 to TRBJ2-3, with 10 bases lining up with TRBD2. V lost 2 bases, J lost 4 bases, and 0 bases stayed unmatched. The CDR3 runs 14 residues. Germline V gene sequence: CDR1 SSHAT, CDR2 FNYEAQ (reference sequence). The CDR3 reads CASSLLAGADTQYF. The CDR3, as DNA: TGTGCCAGCAGCTTACTAGCGGGGGCAGATACGCAGTATTTT.

The CDR3 DNA follows: TGTGCCAGCAGCCAGGCAACTAGCGGGGGGGTACAAGAGACCCAGTACTTC. Encoded protein: CASSQATSGGVQETQYF. The V call is TRBV3-1 (or the pseudogene TRBV3-2), the J call TRBJ2-5; 13 bases fit TRBD2. Trimming took 3 bases from V and 2 from J; bases not matched to a gene: 6. Germline lookup yields CDR1 LGHDT and CDR2 YNNKEL (reference sequence). The CDR3 is 17 residues long.

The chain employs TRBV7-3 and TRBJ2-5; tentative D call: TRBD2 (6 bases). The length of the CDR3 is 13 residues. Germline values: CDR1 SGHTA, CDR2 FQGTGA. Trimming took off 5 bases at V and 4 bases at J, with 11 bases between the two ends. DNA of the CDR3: TGTGCCAGCAGCATGACTAGTACAGAGACCCAGTACTTC. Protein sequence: CASSMTSTETQYF.